In its sample, the clone carrying this TCR beta chain was seen once. Its antigen is unidentified. This sample was included in a study of T cell responses to AZD1222 COVID-19 vaccine. Regarding the study as a whole: A mostly white British donor set with more females was recruited, and clonal diversity was possibly underestimated.

CDR1 and CDR2 from the germline V gene are LNHDA and SQIVND (reference sequence). The CDR3 totals 14 residues. V was trimmed by 6 bases and J by 5 bases, leaving 16 bases between them. TCRdb keeps only in-frame clones here, not all; method: immunoSEQ multiplex PCR. The sample gives some 200,000 clones, 85% to 95% of which show up once; roughly 10% is in the top ten. This specimen consisted of peripheral blood, obtained on day 0 of AZD1222 vaccination. The sequence came from an adult in good health. This chain uses TRBV19 with TRBJ1-1; D is possibly TRBD1 (5 bases). DNA of the CDR3: TGTGCCAGTAGCCGCACTCCAAGGGGTACTGAAGCTTTCTTT. It yields the protein CASSRTPRGTEAFF. The whole variable domain, remainder taken from reference TRBV19 and TRBJ1-1, is DGGITQSPKYLFRKEGQNVTLSCEQNLNHDAMYWYRQDPGQGLRLIYYSQIVNDFQKGDIAEGYSVSREKKESFPLTVTSAQKNPTAFYLCASSRTPRGTEAFFGQGTRLTVV.